This T cell receptor (beta chain) was observed in a study of blood T cell repertoires in COVID-19. Study-wide context: There were acute and convalescent COVID-19 samples, and they came from the United States, Italy and Spain. T cells, B-cell-depleted T cells, or PBMCs supplied cDNA or gDNA.

Authors' analysis steps: Using reference gene primer amplification, nucleated cell counts were estimated. The method was immunoSEQ multiplex PCR; TCRdb's version includes in-frame clones alone and lacks a portion of them. V, J and clone size derive from that table, while D and trimming were established from the DNA sequence. The table lists a few hundred thousand clones, over 80% of them singletons. Worth noting for this clone: Within the sample, other DNA sequences also encode this same CDR3.

Patients of the Seattle cohort, enrolled during active infection, were followed longitudinally. The germline V gene encodes CDR1 LGHDT and CDR2 YNNKEL (reference sequence). CDR3 length equals 12 residues. Trimming pared 4 bases from V and 4 bases from J, leaving 7 bases between. This clonotype was sampled from a young woman with COVID-19, enrolled during active disease. Sequenced input: peripheral blood. The V and J genes are TRBV3-1 (or the pseudogene TRBV3-2) and TRBJ1-1; possibly TRBD1 for D (6 bases). The CDR3 sequence: CASSLRGTEAFF. CDR3 DNA sequence: TGTGCCAGCAGCCTCAGGGGCACTGAAGCTTTCTTT.